A single sample is the source of the 24 T cell receptor beta chains below, sequenced in a study of monozygotic twins with cystic fibrosis. The data were produced by immunoSEQ multiplex PCR, yet TCRdb's version contains in-frame clones alone and is incomplete. The sample carries about 20,000 clones, 95% to 98% recorded once. The sequenced sample was blood. These receptors all stem from a woman younger than 45 with cystic fibrosis.

The CDR3 protein is CASSEGGAYEQYF. CDR3 nucleotides: TGCGCCAGCAGTGAAGGGGGGGCATACGAGCAGTACTTC. This chain uses TRBV10-2 with TRBJ2-7; TRBD2 might be the D (7 bases). The CDR3 has 13 amino acids. The V end lost 3 bases, the J end lost 4 bases, and 10 bases lay between the germline ends. CDR1 is WSHSY, CDR2 SAAADI, per germline.

V and J are TRBV6-5 and TRBJ1-6; D not certain. The V end lost 2 bases, the J end lost 10 bases, and 6 bases lay between the germline ends. Germline CDR1 reads MNHEY; CDR2 reads SVGAGI. The CDR3 contains 12 residues. As DNA, the CDR3 is TGTGCCAGCAGTTACAGGCTCTCACCCCTCCACTTT. This encodes CASSYRLSPLHF.

The chain carries TRBV5-1 and TRBJ2-7; D gene unclear. V was shortened by 3 bases and J by 6 bases, with 13 bases between the two germline ends. Germline-derived CDR1 and CDR2 are SGHRS and YFSETQ. The length of the CDR3 is 13 residues. The DNA of the CDR3 is TGCGCCAGCAGCTACCGAGTCAATGGCGAGCAGTACTTC. Its protein is CASSYRVNGEQYF.

V is TRBV18 and J is TRBJ2-7; 7 bases line up with TRBD1. V lost 2 bases and J lost 1; bases outside the gene matches: 2. Germline values: CDR1 KGHSH, CDR2 LQKENI. The CDR3 totals 14 residues. The chain's CDR3 is CASSPTTGSYEQYF. DNA of the CDR3: TGTGCCAGCTCACCAACGACAGGGTCCTACGAGCAGTACTTC.

This chain connects TRBV9 to TRBJ1-3, with no clear D. Trimming cost V 2 bases and J 2 bases, with 14 bases left between them. The germline CDR1 and CDR2 sequences are SGDLS and YYNGEE. The CDR3 consists of 16 residues. CDR3 amino acids: CASSVGGRPAGNTIYF. In DNA, the CDR3 is TGTGCCAGCAGCGTCGGCGGACGCCCGGCTGGAAACACCATATATTTT.

V usage is TRBV6-1 and J usage is TRBJ1-3; 8 nucleotides line up with TRBD1. This CDR3 comprises 16 residues. V lost 2 bases, J lost 2 bases, and 5 bases stayed unmatched. CDR1 MNHNS and CDR2 SASEGT come from the germline V gene. DNA of the CDR3: TGTGCCAGCAGTGAACTAGGACAGGGAGCTGGAAACACCATATATTTT. Encoded protein: CASSELGQGAGNTIYF.

The chain combines TRBV6-5 with TRBJ2-1, with TRBD2 matching 7 bases. The trim removed 4 bases at V and 7 bases at J, leaving 10 bases unmatched. CDR3 length equals 15 residues. Germline-derived CDR1 and CDR2 are MNHEY and SVGAGI. The CDR3 loop reads CASSSTTGGGNEQFF. CDR3 DNA: TGTGCCAGCAGTTCCACGACTGGGGGGGGAAATGAGCAGTTCTTC.

The sample holds one count of this clone. The chain joins TRBV23-1 to TRBJ2-1; TRBD2 aligns across 7 bases. TRBV23-1 is flagged as an ORF with uncertain function. Germline trimming cut 2 bases from V and 3 bases from J; bases unmatched to any gene: 10. This CDR3 comprises 17 residues. This chain's CDR3 is CASSQPTQRGIYNEQFF. The CDR3 nucleotides are TGCGCCAGCAGTCAACCGACCCAGCGGGGTATCTACAATGAGCAGTTCTTC.

The sample holds a few counts of this clone. The chain is built from TRBV6-4 and TRBJ2-2, with a possible D match to TRBD1 (6 bases). V dropped 0 bases and J dropped 6 bases, with 11 bases sitting between them. Germline V gives CDR1 MRHNA, CDR2 SNTAGT. The CDR3 is 15 amino acids. CDR3: CASSDSKEGAGELFF. Here the CDR3 DNA reads TGTGCCAGCAGTGACTCGAAAGAGGGGGCCGGGGAGCTGTTTTTT.

Notes on this clone: One junction end disagrees with the germline gene, perhaps due to a read error. The J gene is TRBJ2-3, the V gene TRBV5-1; D is perhaps TRBD2 (6 bases). This CDR3 is built from 16 residues. CDR1 and CDR2 from the germline V gene are SGHRS and YFSETQ. This chain's CDR3 is CAGSLAISGVTDTQYF. CDR3 bases: TGCGCCGGCAGCTTGGCTATTTCGGGGGTTACAGATACGCAGTATTTT.

The gene calls are TRBV13 and TRBJ1-6; D not resolved. CDR1 PRHDT and CDR2 FYEKMQ come from the germline V gene (reference sequence). V gave up 5 bases and J gave up 3 bases, with 14 bases separating them. The CDR3 has 16 residues. The CDR3 here is CASSTRSVLYNSPLHF. The CDR3 nucleotides are TGTGCCAGCAGCACCCGGTCGGTCCTCTATAATTCACCCCTCCACTTT.

The V and J genes are TRBV2 and TRBJ2-2; D is possibly TRBD1 (6 bases). Germline CDR1 reads SNHLY; CDR2 reads FYNNEI. This CDR3 is 14 amino acids long. Trimming took off 6 bases at V and 1 base at J, with 9 bases between the two ends. The CDR3 region is CASRKGGNTGELFF. For the CDR3, the DNA is TGTGCCAGCAGAAAAGGGGGGAACACCGGGGAGCTGTTTTTT.

The V and J genes are TRBV4-3 and TRBJ1-6; 9 bases align to TRBD1. This CDR3 contains 18 residues. CDR1 and CDR2 (germline): LGHNA, YSLEER. Trimming took 4 bases from V and 4 from J; bases not matched to a gene: 11. CDR3 coding DNA: TGCGCCAGCAGCCGATATATGACAGGGGGTGATTATAATTCACCCCTCCACTTT. It encodes CASSRYMTGGDYNSPLHF.

V and J are TRBV6-6 and TRBJ1-3, with D maybe TRBD1 (5 bases). CDR3 length equals 13 residues. The V end was cut by 6 bases, the J end by 3 bases, with 9 bases between. The V gene's germline CDR1 is MNHNY and CDR2 SVGAGI (reference sequence). The CDR3 DNA reads TGTGCCAGCAGGGACGGGGGTGGAAACACCATATATTTT. This encodes CASRDGGGNTIYF.

The chain uses TRBV4-1 and TRBJ2-2; unclear D gene. The CDR3 totals 15 residues. The V end lost 5 bases, the J end lost 2 bases, and 12 bases lay between the germline ends. Germline lookup yields CDR1 MGHRA and CDR2 YSYEKL. The CDR3 is CASSFRPDNTGELFF. CDR3 in DNA: TGCGCCAGCAGCTTCCGGCCCGATAACACCGGGGAGCTGTTTTTT.

The rearrangement joins TRBV6-5 to TRBJ1-4; D is perhaps TRBD1 (6 bases). The ends were cut back, 8 bases at V and 4 bases at J, with 17 bases in the middle. CDR3 length: 15 amino acids. Germline lookup yields CDR1 MNHEY and CDR2 SVGAGI. CDR3 sequence (DNA): TGTGCCAGCGCGAGAGGGGGTTGGGATAATGAAAAACTGTTTTTT. It encodes CASARGGWDNEKLFF.

This clone was seen a single time. This chain uses TRBV10-2 with TRBJ2-1; 13 nucleotides line up with TRBD2. The V gene's germline CDR1 is WSHSY and CDR2 SAAADI. J was trimmed by 0 bases and V by 10 bases; bases with no gene match: 9. This CDR3 is built from 17 residues. CDR3 bases: TGCGCCACCTTGGGACTAGCGGGGATAAGCTCCTACAATGAGCAGTTCTTC. It translates to CATLGLAGISSYNEQFF.

This clone was seen only once. This rearrangement joins TRBV5-6 to TRBJ2-3; 11 bases fit TRBD2. V lost 2 bases to trimming and J lost 7 bases; unmatched junction nucleotides: 12. The CDR3 length is 17 residues. Germline V gives CDR1 SGHDT, CDR2 YYEEEE. CDR3 amino acids: CASSFWVGTSGGYTQYF. DNA of the CDR3: TGTGCCAGCAGCTTTTGGGTAGGGACTAGCGGCGGTTATACGCAGTATTTT.

CDR3 nucleotides: TGTGCCGTACAGGGGTTGAATCAGCCCCAGCATTTT. Translating gives CAVQGLNQPQHF. J is TRBJ1-5 and V is TRBV2; 7 nucleotides match TRBD1. J gave up 4 bases and V 11 bases, and 5 bases lay outside the gene matches. The CDR3 runs to 12 residues. The V gene's germline CDR1 is SNHLY and CDR2 FYNNEI.

The V and J genes are TRBV7-2 and TRBJ2-5; maybe TRBD1 (6 bases). V was cut by 6 bases and J by 1 base, with 12 bases left in between. Looked up from germline, CDR1 is SGHTA and CDR2 is FQGNSA. The CDR3 has 14 residues. DNA for the CDR3: TGTGCCAGCAGTTATCAGGGGCGCCAAGAGACCCAGTACTTC. Translating it yields CASSYQGRQETQYF.

The chain uses TRBV10-2 and TRBJ1-2, with D hard to call. This CDR3 region has 13 residues. V was cut by 6 bases and J by 7 bases, with 15 bases left in between. Germline CDR1 and CDR2: WSHSY and SAAADI. CDR3 nucleotides: TGCGCCAGCAGCCAGCAGTCCATCCCTGGCTACACCTTC. Translation: CASSQQSIPGYTF.

This sequence joins TRBV4-3 and TRBJ2-1; 8 bases agree with TRBD1. The CDR3 has 16 amino acids. Germline V gene lookup returns CDR1 LGHNA and CDR2 YSLEER. Germline trimming cut 0 bases from V and 6 bases from J; bases unmatched to any gene: 7. The CDR3 protein is CASSQDLQGAPNEQFF. CDR3 nucleotides: TGCGCCAGCAGCCAAGATCTGCAGGGGGCACCCAATGAGCAGTTCTTC.

The V gene is TRBV2, the J gene TRBJ2-5, with TRBD1 matching over 7 bases. Trimming removed 7 bases from V and 5 bases from J; junction bases left unmatched: 7. The CDR3 covers 13 residues. Germline CDR1 SNHLY, CDR2 FYNNEI. CDR3 residues: CASTRDSWETQYF. CDR3 DNA: TGTGCCAGCACCAGGGACAGTTGGGAGACCCAGTACTTC.

The J gene is TRBJ1-2, the V gene TRBV6-5; the match to TRBD1 covers 11 bases. The V gene end was trimmed by 6 bases and the J gene end by 8 bases; junction bases not matched to a gene: 8. Germline CDR1 MNHEY, CDR2 SVGAGI. The CDR3 has 14 amino acids. The CDR3 sequence: CASSPGQGASGYTF. The CDR3 bases are TGTGCCAGCAGCCCCGGACAGGGGGCTTCCGGCTACACCTTC.